The clone carrying this TCR beta chain was detected a few times. This record belongs to a study of blood T cells in healthy people across ages. V shed 6 bases and J 0 bases; nucleotides not matched to a gene: 2. This CDR3 comprises 13 residues. Germline loops: CDR1 DFQATT, CDR2 SNEGSKA (reference sequence). Using a J-beta primer mix together with a sample-barcoded 5' primer, a second PCR was run for roughly 6 to 12 cycles. TCRdb independently ran MiXCR on the 5' RACE reads; one entry per CDR3 protein. This sample yields 1.5 million to 2 million distinct CDR3 sequences, of which around 36% are seen a single time; roughly 12% belongs to the top ten.

Sample: blood. The genes are TRBV20-1 and TRBJ2-1, with 7 bases identical to TRBD1. The source of this sequence is a woman under 40 in good health. This CDR3 reads CSAGTDSYNEQFF. The CDR3 coding sequence is TGCAGTGCCGGGACAGACTCCTACAATGAGCAGTTCTTC.